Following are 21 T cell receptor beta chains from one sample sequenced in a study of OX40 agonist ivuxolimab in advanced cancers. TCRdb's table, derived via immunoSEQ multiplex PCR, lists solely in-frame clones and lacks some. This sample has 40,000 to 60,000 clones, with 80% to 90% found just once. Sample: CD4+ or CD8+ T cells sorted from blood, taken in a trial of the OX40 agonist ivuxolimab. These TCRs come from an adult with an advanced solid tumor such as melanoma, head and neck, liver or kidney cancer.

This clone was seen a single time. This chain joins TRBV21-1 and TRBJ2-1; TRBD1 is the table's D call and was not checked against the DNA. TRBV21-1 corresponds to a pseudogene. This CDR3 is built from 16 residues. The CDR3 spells CASSKKWTGVLDEQFF. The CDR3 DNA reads TGTGCCAGCAGCAAAAAGTGGACAGGGGTGTTGGATGAGCAGTTCTTC.

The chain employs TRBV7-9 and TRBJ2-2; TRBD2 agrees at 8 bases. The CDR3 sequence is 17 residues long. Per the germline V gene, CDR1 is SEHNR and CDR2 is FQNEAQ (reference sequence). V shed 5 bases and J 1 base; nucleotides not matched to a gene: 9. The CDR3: CASSLRVRGGNTGELFF. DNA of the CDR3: TGTGCCAGCAGCCTCCGAGTCCGGGGGGGGAACACCGGGGAGCTGTTTTTT.

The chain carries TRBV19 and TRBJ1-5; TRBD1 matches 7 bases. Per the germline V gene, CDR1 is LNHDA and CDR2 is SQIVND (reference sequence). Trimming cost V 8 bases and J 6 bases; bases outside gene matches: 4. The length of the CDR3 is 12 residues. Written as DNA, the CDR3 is TGTGCCAGTGGGACAGTCAGTCAGCCCCAGCATTTT. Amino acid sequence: CASGTVSQPQHF.

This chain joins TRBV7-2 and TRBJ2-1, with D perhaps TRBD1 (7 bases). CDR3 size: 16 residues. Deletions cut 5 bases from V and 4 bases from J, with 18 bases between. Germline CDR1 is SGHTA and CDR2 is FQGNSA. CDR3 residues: CASSGRDSRGYNEQFF. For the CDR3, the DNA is TGTGCCAGCAGCGGCAGGGACAGCCGGGGGTACAATGAGCAGTTCTTC. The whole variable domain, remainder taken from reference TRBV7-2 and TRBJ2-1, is GAGVSQSPSNKVTEKGKDVELRCDPISGHTALYWYRQSLGQGLEFLIYFQGNSAPDKSGLPSDRFSAERTGGSVSTLTIQRTQQEDSAVYLCASSGRDSRGYNEQFFGPGTRLTVL.

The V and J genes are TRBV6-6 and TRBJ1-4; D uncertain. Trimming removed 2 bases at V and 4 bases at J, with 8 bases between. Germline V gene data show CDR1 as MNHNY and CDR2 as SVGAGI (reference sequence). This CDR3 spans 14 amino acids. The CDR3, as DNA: TGTGCCAGCAGTTACAAACACTTTAATGAAAAACTGTTTTTT. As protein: CASSYKHFNEKLFF.

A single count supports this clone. CDR3 sequence reads: CASSFYVGDRGNTIYF. CDR3 DNA: TGTGCCAGCAGCTTTTACGTCGGCGACCGTGGAAACACCATATATTTT. The chain recombines TRBV7-9 with TRBJ1-3; D ambiguous. V was clipped by 3 bases and J by 3 bases, with 15 bases between them. The CDR3 consists of 16 residues. Per germline, CDR1 SEHNR and CDR2 FQNEAQ (reference sequence). The full variable domain, its missing parts supplied by reference TRBV7-9 and TRBJ1-3, is DTGVSQNPRHKITKRGQNVTFRCDPISEHNRLYWYRQTLGQGPEFLTYFQNEAQLEKSRLLSDRFSAERPKGSFSTLEIQRTEQGDSAMYLCASSFYVGDRGNTIYFGEGSWLTVV.

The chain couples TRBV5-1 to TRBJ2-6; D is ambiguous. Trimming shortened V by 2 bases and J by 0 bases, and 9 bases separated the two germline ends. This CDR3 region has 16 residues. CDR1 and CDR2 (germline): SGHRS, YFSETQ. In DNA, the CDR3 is TGCGCCAGCAGCTTTAAATTACCCTCTGGGGCCAACGTCCTGACTTTC. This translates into CASSFKLPSGANVLTF.

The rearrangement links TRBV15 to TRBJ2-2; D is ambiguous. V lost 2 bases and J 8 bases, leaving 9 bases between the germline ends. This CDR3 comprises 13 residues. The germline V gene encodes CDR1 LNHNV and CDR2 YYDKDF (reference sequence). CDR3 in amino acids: CATSRSTEGELFF. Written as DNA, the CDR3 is TGTGCCACCAGCAGATCGACCGAAGGGGAGCTGTTTTTT.

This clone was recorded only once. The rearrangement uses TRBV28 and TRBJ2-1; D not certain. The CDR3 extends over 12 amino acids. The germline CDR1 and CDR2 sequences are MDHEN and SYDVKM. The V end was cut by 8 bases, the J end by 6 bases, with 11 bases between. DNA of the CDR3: TGTGCCAGCGAGACACTTGGCAATGAGCAGTTCTTC. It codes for CASETLGNEQFF.

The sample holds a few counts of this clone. CDR3 residues: CAISAGGEPQHF. CDR3 DNA sequence: TGTGCCATCAGTGCCGGGGGGGAGCCCCAGCATTTT. This sequence joins TRBV10-3 and TRBJ1-5; D is possibly TRBD1 (5 bases). CDR1 ENHRY and CDR2 SYGVKD come from the germline V gene. The CDR3 runs to 12 residues. Trimming left V 4 bases short and J 8 bases short, with 9 bases between.

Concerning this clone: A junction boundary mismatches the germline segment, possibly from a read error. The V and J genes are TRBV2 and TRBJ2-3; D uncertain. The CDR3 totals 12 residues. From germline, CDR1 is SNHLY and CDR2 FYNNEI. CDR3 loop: CASSESDRSPSF. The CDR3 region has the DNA TGTGCCAGCAGTGAATCGGACCGCTCTCCATCTTTT. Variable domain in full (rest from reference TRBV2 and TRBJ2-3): EPEVTQTPSHQVTQMGQEVILRCVPISNHLYFYWYRQILGQKVEFLVSFYNNEISEKSEIFDDQFSVERPDGSNFTLKIRSTKLEDSAMYFCASSESDRSPSFGPGTRLTVL.

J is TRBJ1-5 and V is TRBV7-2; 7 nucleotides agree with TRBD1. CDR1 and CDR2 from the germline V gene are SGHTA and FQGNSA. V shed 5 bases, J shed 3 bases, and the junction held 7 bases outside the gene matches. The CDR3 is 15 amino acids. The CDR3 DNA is TGTGCCAGCAGCCCCCGGACAGGCTTCAATCAGCCCCAGCATTTT. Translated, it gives CASSPRTGFNQPQHF.

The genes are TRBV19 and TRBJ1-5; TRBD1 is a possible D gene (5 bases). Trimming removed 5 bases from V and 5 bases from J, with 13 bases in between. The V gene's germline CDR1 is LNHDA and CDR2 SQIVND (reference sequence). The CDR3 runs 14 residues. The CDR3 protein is CASSPQEVYQPQHF. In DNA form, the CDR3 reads TGTGCCAGTAGTCCACAGGAGGTTTATCAGCCCCAGCATTTT.

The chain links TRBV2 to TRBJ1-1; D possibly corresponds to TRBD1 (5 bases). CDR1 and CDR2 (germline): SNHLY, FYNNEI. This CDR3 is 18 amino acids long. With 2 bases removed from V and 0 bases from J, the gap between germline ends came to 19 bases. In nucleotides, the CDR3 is TGTGCCAGCAGTGAATTTCTGGAGGTTGGGGGGGTGAACACTGAAGCTTTCTTT. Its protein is CASSEFLEVGGVNTEAFF.

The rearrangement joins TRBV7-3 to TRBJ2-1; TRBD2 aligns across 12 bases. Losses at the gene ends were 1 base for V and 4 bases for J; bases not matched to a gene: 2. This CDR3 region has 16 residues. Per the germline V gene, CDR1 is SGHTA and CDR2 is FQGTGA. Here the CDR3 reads CASSLIGTSGYNEQFF. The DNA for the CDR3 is TGTGCCAGCAGCTTAATTGGGACTAGCGGGTACAATGAGCAGTTCTTC.

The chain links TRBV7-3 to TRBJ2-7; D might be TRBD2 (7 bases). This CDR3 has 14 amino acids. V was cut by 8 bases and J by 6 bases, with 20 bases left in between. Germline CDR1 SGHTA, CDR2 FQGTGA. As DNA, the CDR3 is TGTGCCAGCGGGGCGGGGGCATCGCACGCCGAGCAGTACTTC. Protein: CASGAGASHAEQYF.

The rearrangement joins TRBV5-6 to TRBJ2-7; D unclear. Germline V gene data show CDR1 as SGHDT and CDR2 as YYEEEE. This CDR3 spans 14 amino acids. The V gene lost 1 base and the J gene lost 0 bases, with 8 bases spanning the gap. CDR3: CASSLWEISYEQYF. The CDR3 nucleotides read TGTGCCAGCAGCTTGTGGGAAATCTCCTACGAGCAGTACTTC. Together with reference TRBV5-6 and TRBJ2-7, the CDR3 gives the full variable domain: DAGVTQSPTHLIKTRGQQVTLRCSPKSGHDTVSWYQQALGQGPQFIFQYYEEEERQRGNFPDRFSGHQFPNYSSELNVNALLLGDSALYLCASSLWEISYEQYFGPGTRLTVT.

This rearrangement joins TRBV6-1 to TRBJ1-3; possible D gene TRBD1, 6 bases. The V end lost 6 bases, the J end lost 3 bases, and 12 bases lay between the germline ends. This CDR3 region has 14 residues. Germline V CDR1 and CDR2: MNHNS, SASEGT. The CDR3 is CASRTQGGGNTIYF. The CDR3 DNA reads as TGTGCCAGCAGAACACAGGGTGGTGGAAACACCATATATTTT.

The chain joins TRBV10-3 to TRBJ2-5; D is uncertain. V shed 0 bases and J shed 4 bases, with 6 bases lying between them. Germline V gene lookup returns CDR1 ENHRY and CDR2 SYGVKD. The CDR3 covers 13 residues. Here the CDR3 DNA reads TGTGCCATCAGTGAGTCGACTCGAGAGACCCAGTACTTC. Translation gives CAISESTRETQYF.

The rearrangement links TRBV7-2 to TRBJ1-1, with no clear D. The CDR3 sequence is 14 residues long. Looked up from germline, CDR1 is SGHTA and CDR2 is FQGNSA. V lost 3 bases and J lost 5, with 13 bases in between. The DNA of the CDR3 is TGTGCCAGCAGCTTCTTGCCGGAGGGAACTGAAGCTTTCTTT. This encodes CASSFLPEGTEAFF.

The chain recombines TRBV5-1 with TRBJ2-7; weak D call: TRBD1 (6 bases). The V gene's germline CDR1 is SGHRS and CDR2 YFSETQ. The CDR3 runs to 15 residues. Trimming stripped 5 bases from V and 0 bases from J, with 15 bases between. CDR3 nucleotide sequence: TGCGCCAGCAGTTTAGCACAGGGATACTCCTACGAGCAGTACTTC. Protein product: CASSLAQGYSYEQYF.